This T cell receptor beta chain was observed in a study of blood T cell repertoires in COVID-19. The germline V and J ends were trimmed by 6 bases and 7 bases, with 13 bases remaining between them. Germline CDR1 reads SEHNR; CDR2 reads FQNEAQ (reference sequence). The CDR3 is 12 residues long. In the original processing: Estimated nucleated cell counts came from reference gene primer amplification. The table came from immunoSEQ multiplex PCR; TCRdb's copy has only in-frame clones and leaves some out. The V and J calls and clone size come from that table; D and trimming were worked out from the DNA. The sample has about 14,000 clones, around 69% seen once.

The clonotype comes from a boy aged 2 to 9 with active or convalescent COVID-19. The material sequenced was peripheral blood. The V and J genes are TRBV7-9 and TRBJ2-7; D may be TRBD2 (5 bases). CDR3 residues: CASSFSSGEQYV. In DNA, the CDR3 is TGTGCCAGCAGTTTCTCCTCGGGGGAGCAGTACGTC.